Sequencing of this TCR beta chain was carried out in a study of metastatic and nonmetastatic thyroid tumors. Study information: Repertoires from malignant and benign thyroid patients were compared across blood and tumor or nodule tissue.

Germline CDR1 and CDR2: DFQATT and SNEGSKA (reference sequence). The CDR3 sequence is 14 residues long. Unmatched junction bases numbered 9, after V lost 4 bases and J lost 6 bases. As originally analysed: The study built a papillary thyroid cancer distant-metastasis classifier from CDR3 differences across clinicopathological groups. MiXCR re-clonotyped the PCR reads for TCRdb. The V and J calls follow TCRdb's processing rather than the paper's. The data hold roughly 20,000 clones, with about 33% observed a single time. As concerns this clone: Its cognate antigen is unknown.

General study results and limits: When malignant thyroid tumors were compared with benign nodules, TCR beta diversity was reportedly significantly higher in the malignant tumors. This held in both blood and tumor samples.

Patients underwent thyroid surgery, and none had received any treatment before it. The receptor was derived from a male donor with papillary thyroid cancer or a benign thyroid nodule (not recorded which). Some clones in this sample may be carry-over from other donors' samples. The sequenced sample was tumor tissue. This chain connects TRBV20-1 to TRBJ1-5; 7 bases line up with TRBD1. The CDR3 DNA reads TGCAGTGCTAATGCTGGGACAGAAAGTCAGCCCCAGCATTTT. Residues: CSANAGTESQPQHF.